This T cell receptor (beta chain) was recovered during a study of CD8+CD57+ T cells in acquired aplastic anemia. The overall study: Reads per healthy sample averaged approximately 10 million (CD4+) and 11 million to 14 million (CD8+).

CDR3 and TCR beta VDJ profiling relied on genomic DNA as the template. MiXCR was run by TCRdb on the reads, yielding one entry per CDR3 protein. The sample lists under 200,000 distinct CDR3 sequences, 55% to 75% seen once, with 45% to 55% in the top ten. With respect to this clonotype: The target antigen is unknown.

CDR1 and CDR2 from the germline V gene are SGHTA and FQGNSA. V shed 0 bases and J shed 8 bases, with 13 bases lying between them. The CDR3 contains 15 residues. Findings of the study overall: Patients and healthy controls showed no significant CD8+ Simpson's diversity difference.

This receptor was identified in a human donor in good health. The sample comprised sorted CD4+, CD8+, or CD8+CD57+ T cells (not recorded which) from PBMCs. The chain uses TRBV7-2 and TRBJ1-4; tentatively, D is TRBD1 (5 bases). CDR3 in amino acids: CASSLAGRVGEKLFF. For the CDR3, the DNA is TGTGCCAGCAGCTTAGCGGGCAGGGTAGGCGAAAAACTGTTTTTT.